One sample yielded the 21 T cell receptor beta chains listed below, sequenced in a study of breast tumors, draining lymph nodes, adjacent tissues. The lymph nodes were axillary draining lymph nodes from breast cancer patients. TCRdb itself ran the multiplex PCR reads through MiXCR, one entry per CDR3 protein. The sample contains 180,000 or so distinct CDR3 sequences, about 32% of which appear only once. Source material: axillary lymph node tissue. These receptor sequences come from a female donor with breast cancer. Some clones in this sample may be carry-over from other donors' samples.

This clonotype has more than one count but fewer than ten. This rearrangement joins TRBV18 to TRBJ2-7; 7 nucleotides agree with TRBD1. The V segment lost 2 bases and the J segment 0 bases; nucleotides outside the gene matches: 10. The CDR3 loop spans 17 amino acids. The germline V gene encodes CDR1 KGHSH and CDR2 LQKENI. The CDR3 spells CASSPGPMTGSSYEQYF. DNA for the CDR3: TGTGCCAGCTCACCAGGACCAATGACAGGGAGCTCCTACGAGCAGTACTTC.

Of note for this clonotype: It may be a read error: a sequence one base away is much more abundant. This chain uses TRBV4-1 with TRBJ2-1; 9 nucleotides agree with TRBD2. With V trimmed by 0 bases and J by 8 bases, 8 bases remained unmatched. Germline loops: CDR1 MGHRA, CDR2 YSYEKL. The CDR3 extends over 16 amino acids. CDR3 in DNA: TGCGCCAGCAGCCAAGAAAGCGGGGGGATTAACGATGAGCAGTTCTTC. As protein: CASSQESGGINDEQFF.

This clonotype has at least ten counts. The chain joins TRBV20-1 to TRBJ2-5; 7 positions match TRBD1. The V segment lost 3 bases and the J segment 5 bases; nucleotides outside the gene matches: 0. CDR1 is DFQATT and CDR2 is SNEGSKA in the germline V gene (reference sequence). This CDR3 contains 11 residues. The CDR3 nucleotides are TGCAGTGCTAGGGACAGGGAGACCCAGTACTTC. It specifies CSARDRETQYF.

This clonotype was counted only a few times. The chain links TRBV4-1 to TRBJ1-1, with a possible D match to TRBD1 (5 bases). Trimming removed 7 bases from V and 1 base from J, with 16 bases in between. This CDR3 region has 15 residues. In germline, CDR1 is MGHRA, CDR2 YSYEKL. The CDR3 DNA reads TGCGCCAGCACATCCCTGGGCAGGGCGAACACTGAAGCTTTCTTT. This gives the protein CASTSLGRANTEAFF.

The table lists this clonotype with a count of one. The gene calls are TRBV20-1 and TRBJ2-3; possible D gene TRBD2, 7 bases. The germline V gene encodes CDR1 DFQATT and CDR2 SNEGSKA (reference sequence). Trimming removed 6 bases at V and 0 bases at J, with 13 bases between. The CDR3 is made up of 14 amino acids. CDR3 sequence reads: CSAIGGASTDTQYF. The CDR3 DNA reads TGCAGTGCGATAGGGGGGGCGAGCACAGATACGCAGTATTTT.

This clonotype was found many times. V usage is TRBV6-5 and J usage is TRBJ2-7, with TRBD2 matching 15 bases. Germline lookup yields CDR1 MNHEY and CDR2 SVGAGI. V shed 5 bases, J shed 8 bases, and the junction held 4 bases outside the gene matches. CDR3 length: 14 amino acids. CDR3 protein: CASSPGLAGGQQYF. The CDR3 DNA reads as TGTGCCAGCAGTCCCGGACTAGCGGGAGGGCAGCAGTACTTC.

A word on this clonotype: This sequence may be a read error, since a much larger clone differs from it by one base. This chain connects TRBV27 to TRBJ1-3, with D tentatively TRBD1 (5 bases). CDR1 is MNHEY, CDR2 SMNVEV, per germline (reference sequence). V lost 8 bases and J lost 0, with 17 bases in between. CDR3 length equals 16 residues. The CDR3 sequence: CASGNYRRVSGNTIYF. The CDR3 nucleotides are TGTGCCAGCGGTAACTACAGGAGGGTCTCTGGAAACACCATATATTTT.

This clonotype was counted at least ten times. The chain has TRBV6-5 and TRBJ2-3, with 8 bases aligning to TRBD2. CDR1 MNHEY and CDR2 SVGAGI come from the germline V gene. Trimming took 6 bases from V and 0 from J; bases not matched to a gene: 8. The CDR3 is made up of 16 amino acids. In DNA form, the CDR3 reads TGTGCCAGCAGCCGATACGGACTAGCTAGCACAGATACGCAGTATTTT. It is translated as CASSRYGLASTDTQYF.

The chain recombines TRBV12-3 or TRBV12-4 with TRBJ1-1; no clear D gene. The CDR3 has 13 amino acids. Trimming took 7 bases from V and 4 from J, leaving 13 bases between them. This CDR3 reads CASTVKDGTEAFF. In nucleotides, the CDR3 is TGTGCCAGCACCGTAAAAGATGGCACTGAAGCTTTCTTT.

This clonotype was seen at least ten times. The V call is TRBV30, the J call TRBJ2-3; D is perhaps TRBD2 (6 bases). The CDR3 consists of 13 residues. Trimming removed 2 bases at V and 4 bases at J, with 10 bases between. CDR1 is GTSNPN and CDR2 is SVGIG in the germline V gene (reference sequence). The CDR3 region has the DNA TGTGCCTGGAGTACGGGCGGGGCAGATACGCAGTATTTT. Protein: CAWSTGGADTQYF.

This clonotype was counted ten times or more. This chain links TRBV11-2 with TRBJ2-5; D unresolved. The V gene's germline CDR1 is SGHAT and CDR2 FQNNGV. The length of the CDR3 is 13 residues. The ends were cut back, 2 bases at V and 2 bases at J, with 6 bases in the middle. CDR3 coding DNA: TGTGCCAGCAGCTTAATAGTGCAAGAGACCCAGTACTTC. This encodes CASSLIVQETQYF.

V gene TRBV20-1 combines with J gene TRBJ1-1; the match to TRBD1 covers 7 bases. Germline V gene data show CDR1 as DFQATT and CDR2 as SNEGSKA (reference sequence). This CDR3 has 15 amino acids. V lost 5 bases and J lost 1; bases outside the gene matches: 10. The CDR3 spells CSAPAGTVGNTEAFF. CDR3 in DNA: TGCAGTGCTCCGGCGGGGACAGTAGGGAACACTGAAGCTTTCTTT.

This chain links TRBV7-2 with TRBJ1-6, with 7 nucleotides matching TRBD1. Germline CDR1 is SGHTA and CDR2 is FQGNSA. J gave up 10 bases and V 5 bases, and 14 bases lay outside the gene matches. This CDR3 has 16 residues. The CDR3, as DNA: TGTGCCAGCAGCCCCAGAGGACAGGTGGCGAGGTCACCCCTCCACTTT. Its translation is CASSPRGQVARSPLHF.

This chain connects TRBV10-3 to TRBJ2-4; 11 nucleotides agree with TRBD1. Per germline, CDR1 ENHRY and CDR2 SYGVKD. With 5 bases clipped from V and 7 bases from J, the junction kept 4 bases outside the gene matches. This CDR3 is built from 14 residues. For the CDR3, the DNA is TGTGCCATCAGTACCGGGACAGGGGGTAACATTCAGTACTTC. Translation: CAISTGTGGNIQYF.

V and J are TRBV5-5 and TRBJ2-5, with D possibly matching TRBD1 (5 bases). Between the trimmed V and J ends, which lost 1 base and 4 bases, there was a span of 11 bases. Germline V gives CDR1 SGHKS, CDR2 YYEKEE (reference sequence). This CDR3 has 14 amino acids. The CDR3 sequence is CASSLPGSGETQYF. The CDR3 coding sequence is TGTGCCAGCAGCTTGCCAGGGTCGGGAGAGACCCAGTACTTC. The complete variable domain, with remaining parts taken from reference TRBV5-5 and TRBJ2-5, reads DAGVTQSPTHLIKTRGQQVTLRCSPISGHKSVSWYQQVLGQGPQFIFQYYEKEERGRGNFPDRFSARQFPNYSSELNVNALLLGDSALYLCASSLPGSGETQYFGPGTRLLVL.

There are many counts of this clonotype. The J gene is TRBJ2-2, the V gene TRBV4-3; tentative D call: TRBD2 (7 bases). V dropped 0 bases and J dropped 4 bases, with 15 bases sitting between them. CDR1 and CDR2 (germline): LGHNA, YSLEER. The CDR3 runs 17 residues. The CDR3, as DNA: TGCGCCAGCAGCCAAGATGTGGGGGGGGCTTTCACCGGGGAGCTGTTTTTT. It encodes CASSQDVGGAFTGELFF.

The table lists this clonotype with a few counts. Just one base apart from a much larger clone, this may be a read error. CDR3 DNA: TGTGCCAGCAGCGATGGGATGGTATACAATGAGCAGTCCTTC. Protein: CASSDGMVYNEQSF. The V call is TRBV9, the J call TRBJ2-1; D is unresolved. This CDR3 region has 14 residues. CDR1 is SGDLS and CDR2 is YYNGEE in the germline V gene. Full variable domain (rest looked up from reference TRBV9 and TRBJ2-1): DSGVTQTPKHLITATGQRVTLRCSPRSGDLSVYWYQQSLDQGLQFLIQYYNGEERAKGNILERFSAQQFPDLHSELNLSSLELGDSALYFCASSDGMVYNEQSFGPGTRLTVL.

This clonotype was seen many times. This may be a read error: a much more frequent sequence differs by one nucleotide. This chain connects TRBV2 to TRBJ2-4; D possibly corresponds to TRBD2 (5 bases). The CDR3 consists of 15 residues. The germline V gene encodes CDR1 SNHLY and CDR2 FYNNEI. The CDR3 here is CASSETTRGKSIQYF. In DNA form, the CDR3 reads TGTGCCAGCAGTGAAACTACTCGGGGAAAAAGCATTCAGTACTTC.

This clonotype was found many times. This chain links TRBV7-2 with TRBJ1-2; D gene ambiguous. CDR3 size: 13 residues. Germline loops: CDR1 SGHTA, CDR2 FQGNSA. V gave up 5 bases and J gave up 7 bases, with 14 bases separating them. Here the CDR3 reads CASSPLSRSGYTF. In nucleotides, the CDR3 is TGTGCCAGCAGCCCCCTGAGCCGGAGTGGCTACACCTTC.

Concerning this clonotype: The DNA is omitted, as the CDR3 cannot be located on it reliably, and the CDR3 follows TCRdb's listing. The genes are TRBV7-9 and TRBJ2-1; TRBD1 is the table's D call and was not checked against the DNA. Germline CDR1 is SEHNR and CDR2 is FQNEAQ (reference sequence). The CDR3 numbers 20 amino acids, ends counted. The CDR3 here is CASSFYICSAPSGAYNEQFF.

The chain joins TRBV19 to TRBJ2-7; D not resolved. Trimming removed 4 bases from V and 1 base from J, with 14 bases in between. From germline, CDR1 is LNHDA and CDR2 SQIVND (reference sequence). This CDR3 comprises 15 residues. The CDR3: CASSTRQLPSYEQYF. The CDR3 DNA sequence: TGTGCCAGTAGTACGCGGCAACTACCTTCCTACGAGCAGTACTTC.